Given below is one T cell receptor beta chain in context. The antigen is undetermined. TCRdb keeps only in-frame clones here, not all; method: immunoSEQ multiplex PCR. This table has 1.5 million to 2.5 million clones, about 95% appearing once. This entry belongs to a study of shared clonotypes between healthy human individuals. General observations from the study: Rarefaction demonstrated incomplete sorted-subset sequencing despite large depth. It was only blood that was sampled, and tissue repertoires likely differ.

Germline lookup yields CDR1 SQVTM and CDR2 ANQGSEA. V was clipped by 4 bases and J by 4 bases; unmatched bases: 15. The CDR3 covers 16 residues. Positive CCR7 selection of CD45RO-negative cells yielded the naive CD8 cells, and terminally differentiated effector memory CD45RA+ cells were excluded. This TCR came from a man in his late teens or twenties in good health. Specimen: naive CD8+ T cells sorted from blood. The V and J genes are TRBV29-1 and TRBJ2-5, with 7 nucleotides matching TRBD1. The CDR3 nucleotides are TGCAGCGTTGGGGATGTGAGGGGGCTTGAAGTAGAGACCCAGTACTTC. Translated: CSVGDVRGLEVETQYF.